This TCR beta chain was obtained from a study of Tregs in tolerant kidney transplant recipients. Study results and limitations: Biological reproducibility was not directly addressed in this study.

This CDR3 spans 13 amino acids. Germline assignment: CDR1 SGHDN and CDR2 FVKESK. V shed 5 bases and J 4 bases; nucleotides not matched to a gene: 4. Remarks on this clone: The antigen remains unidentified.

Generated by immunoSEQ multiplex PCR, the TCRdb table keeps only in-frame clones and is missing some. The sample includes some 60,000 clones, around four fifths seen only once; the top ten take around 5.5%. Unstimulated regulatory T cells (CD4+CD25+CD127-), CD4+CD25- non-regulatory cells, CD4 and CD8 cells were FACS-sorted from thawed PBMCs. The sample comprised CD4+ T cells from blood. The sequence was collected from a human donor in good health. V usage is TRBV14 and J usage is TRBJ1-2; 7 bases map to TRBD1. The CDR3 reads CASSLTGTYGYTF. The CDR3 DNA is TGTGCCAGCAGCTTGACAGGGACCTATGGCTACACCTTC.